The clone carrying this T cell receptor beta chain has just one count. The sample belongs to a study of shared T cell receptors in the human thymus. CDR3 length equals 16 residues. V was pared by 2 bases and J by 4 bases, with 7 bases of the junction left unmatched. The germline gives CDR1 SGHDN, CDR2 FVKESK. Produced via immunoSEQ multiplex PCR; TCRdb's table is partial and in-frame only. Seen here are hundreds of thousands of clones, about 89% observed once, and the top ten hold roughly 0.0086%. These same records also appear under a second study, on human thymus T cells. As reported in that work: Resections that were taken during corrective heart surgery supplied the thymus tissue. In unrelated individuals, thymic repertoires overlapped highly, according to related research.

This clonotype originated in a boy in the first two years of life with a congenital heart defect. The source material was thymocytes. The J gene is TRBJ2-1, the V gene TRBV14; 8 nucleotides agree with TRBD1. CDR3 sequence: CASSQSQGAFYNEQFF. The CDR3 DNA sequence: TGTGCCAGCAGCCAATCCCAGGGGGCGTTTTACAATGAGCAGTTCTTC.